This T cell receptor beta chain was sequenced during a study of molecular identifiers for immune sequencing clone quantification. The junction had 7 bases not matched to a gene; V was cut back by 0 bases and J by 2 bases. This CDR3 has 17 residues. Germline V gene data show CDR1 as LNHDA and CDR2 as SQIVND (reference sequence). TCRdb redid the calling of the PCR reads with MiXCR, one entry per CDR3 protein. The sample carries under 600,000 distinct CDR3 sequences, about 25% recorded once. This clonotype was seen many times. The TCR originated in a human donor in good health. Some libraries in this study had Jurkat cell RNA spiked in. This rearrangement joins TRBV19 to TRBJ2-3; TRBD2 matches at 8 bases. Sequencing was done on a sample of naive CD8+ T cells from blood, with Jurkat cell RNA spiked in. As for subset: FACS-sorted CD8+CD4-CCR7+CD45RA+ naive T cells. CDR3 loop: CASSIDPAGDHTDTQYF. Written as DNA, the CDR3 is TGTGCCAGTAGTATAGATCCAGCGGGGGATCACACAGATACGCAGTATTTT. The full variable domain, rest sourced from reference TRBV19 and TRBJ2-3, is DGGITQSPKYLFRKEGQNVTLSCEQNLNHDAMYWYRQDPGQGLRLIYYSQIVNDFQKGDIAEGYSVSREKKESFPLTVTSAQKNPTAFYLCASSIDPAGDHTDTQYFGPGTRLTVL.